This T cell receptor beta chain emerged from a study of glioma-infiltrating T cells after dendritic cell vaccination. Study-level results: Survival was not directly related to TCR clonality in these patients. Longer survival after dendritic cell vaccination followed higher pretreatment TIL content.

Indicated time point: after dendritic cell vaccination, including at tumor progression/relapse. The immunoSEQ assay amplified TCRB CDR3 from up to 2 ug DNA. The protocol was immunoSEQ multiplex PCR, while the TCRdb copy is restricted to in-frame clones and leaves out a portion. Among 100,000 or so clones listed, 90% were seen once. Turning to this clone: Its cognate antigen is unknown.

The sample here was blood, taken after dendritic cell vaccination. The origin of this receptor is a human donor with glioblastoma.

The CDR3, as DNA: TGTGCCAGTAGTATACAGGGGGACCGGGCCAACGTCCTGACTTTC. This sequence encodes CASSIQGDRANVLTF. V and J are TRBV19 and TRBJ2-6, with TRBD1 identical over 7 bases. V trimming: 2 bases; J trimming: 5 bases; junction bases outside the gene matches: 3. CDR1 LNHDA and CDR2 SQIVND come from the germline V gene (reference sequence). The CDR3 sequence is 15 residues long.